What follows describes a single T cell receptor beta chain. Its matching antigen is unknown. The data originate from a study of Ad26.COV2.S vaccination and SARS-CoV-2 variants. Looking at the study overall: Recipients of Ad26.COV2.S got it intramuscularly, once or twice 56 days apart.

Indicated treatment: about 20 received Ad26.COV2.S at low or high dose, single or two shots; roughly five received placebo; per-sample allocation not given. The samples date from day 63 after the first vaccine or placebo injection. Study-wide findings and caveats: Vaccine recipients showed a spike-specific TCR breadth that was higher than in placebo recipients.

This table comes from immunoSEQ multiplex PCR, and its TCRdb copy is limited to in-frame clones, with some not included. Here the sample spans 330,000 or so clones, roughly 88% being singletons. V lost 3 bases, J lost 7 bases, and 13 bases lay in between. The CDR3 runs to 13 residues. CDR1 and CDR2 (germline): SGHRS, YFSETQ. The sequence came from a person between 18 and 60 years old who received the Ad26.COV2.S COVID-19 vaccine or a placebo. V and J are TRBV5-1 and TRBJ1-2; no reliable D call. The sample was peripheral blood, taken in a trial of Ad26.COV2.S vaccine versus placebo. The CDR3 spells CASSSSGGFGYTF. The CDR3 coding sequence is TGCGCCAGCAGCTCATCAGGTGGATTTGGCTACACCTTC.